These T cell receptor beta chains were read from a single sample in a study of OX40 agonist ivuxolimab in advanced cancers. Produced via immunoSEQ multiplex PCR; TCRdb's table is partial and in-frame only. In the table there are 40,000 to 55,000 clones, less than 90% of which are singletons. Sequenced material: CD4+ or CD8+ T cells sorted from blood, taken in a trial of the OX40 agonist ivuxolimab. These receptors all come from an adult with an advanced solid tumor such as melanoma, head and neck, liver or kidney cancer. Each CDR3 is given with its conserved first and last residue. The order of the fields is J gene, V gene, CDR3 length, D gene, clone size, CDR3 protein, CDR3 DNA. D genes are given only for firm matches. Expanded clones get a size class; other rows say once, few or many, or leave the size out.

J gene: TRBJ1-2
V gene: TRBV30
CDR3 length: 11
D gene: -
clone size: -
CDR3 protein: CAMDRAYGYTF
CDR3 DNA: TGTGCCATGGACCGAGCCTATGGCTACACCTTC

J gene: TRBJ1-1
V gene: TRBV18
CDR3 length: 13
D gene: -
clone size: -
CDR3 protein: CASSPGLNTEAFF
CDR3 DNA: TGTGCCAGCTCACCAGGATTGAACACTGAAGCTTTCTTT

J gene: TRBJ2-5
V gene: TRBV7-9
CDR3 length: 16
D gene: -
clone size: once
CDR3 protein: CASSLGRPGMGETQYF
CDR3 DNA: TGTGCCAGCAGCTTAGGAAGACCCGGGATGGGAGAGACCCAGTACTTC

J gene: TRBJ2-1
V gene: TRBV10-3
CDR3 length: 14
D gene: -
clone size: -
CDR3 protein: CAIMGSGRHNEQFF
CDR3 DNA: TGTGCCATCATGGGCAGCGGCCGCCACAATGAGCAGTTCTTC

J gene: TRBJ2-2
V gene: TRBV10-3
CDR3 length: 17
D gene: TRBD1
clone size: -
CDR3 protein: CAISETDRADGTGELFF
CDR3 DNA: TGTGCCATCAGTGAGACCGACAGGGCGGACGGCACCGGGGAGCTGTTTTTT

J gene: TRBJ2-5
V gene: TRBV27
CDR3 length: 13
D gene: -
clone size: few
CDR3 protein: CASSSHRFGTQYF
CDR3 DNA: TGTGCCAGCAGTTCCCACAGGTTTGGGACCCAGTACTTC

J gene: TRBJ2-7
V gene: TRBV2
CDR3 length: 15
D gene: TRBD1
clone size: -
CDR3 protein: CASRQQGLLSYEQYF
CDR3 DNA: TGTGCCAGCAGACAACAGGGGCTACTATCCTACGAGCAGTACTTC

J gene: TRBJ1-2
V gene: TRBV6-5
CDR3 length: 15
D gene: TRBD1
clone size: -
CDR3 protein: CASRGQGIRNYGYTF
CDR3 DNA: TGTGCCAGCAGAGGACAGGGGATAAGGAACTATGGCTACACCTTC

J gene: TRBJ1-2
V gene: TRBV19
CDR3 length: 14
D gene: -
clone size: -
CDR3 protein: CASQNPDRSYGYTF
CDR3 DNA: TGTGCCAGTCAAAATCCCGACAGGAGCTATGGCTACACCTTC

J gene: TRBJ1-2
V gene: TRBV7-9
CDR3 length: 16
D gene: TRBD1
clone size: -
CDR3 protein: CASSSPLMGTGGGYTF
CDR3 DNA: TGTGCCAGCAGCTCACCCCTCATGGGGACAGGGGGCGGCTACACCTTC

J gene: TRBJ2-2
V gene: TRBV19
CDR3 length: 18
D gene: TRBD2
clone size: -
CDR3 protein: CASRPTSGGTWGTGELFF
CDR3 DNA: TGTGCCAGTAGACCGACTAGCGGGGGGACCTGGGGCACCGGGGAGCTGTTTTTT

J gene: TRBJ2-7
V gene: TRBV5-4
CDR3 length: 14
D gene: TRBD2
clone size: -
CDR3 protein: CASSLAGGPWEQYF
CDR3 DNA: TGTGCCAGCAGCCTAGCGGGGGGGCCTTGGGAGCAGTACTTC

J gene: TRBJ2-7
V gene: TRBV30
CDR3 length: 15
D gene: TRBD2
clone size: -
CDR3 protein: CAWSALLRGGKEQYF
CDR3 DNA: TGTGCCTGGAGCGCCTTACTGCGGGGAGGGAAGGAGCAGTACTTC